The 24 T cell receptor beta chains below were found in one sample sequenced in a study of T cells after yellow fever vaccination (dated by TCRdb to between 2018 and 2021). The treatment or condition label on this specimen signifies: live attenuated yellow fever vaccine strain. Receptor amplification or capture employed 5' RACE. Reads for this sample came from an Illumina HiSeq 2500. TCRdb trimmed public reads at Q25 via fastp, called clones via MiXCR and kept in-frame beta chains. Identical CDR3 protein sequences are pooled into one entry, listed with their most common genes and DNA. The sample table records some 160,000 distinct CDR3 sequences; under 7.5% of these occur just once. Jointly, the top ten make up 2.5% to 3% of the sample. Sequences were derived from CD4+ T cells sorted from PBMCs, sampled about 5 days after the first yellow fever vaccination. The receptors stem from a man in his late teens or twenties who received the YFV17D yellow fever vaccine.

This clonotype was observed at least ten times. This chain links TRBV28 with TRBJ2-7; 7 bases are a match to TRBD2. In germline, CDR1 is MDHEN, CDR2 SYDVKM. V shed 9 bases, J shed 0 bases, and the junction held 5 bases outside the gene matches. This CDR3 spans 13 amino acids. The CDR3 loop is CASGGGSSYEQYV. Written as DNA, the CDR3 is TGTGCCAGTGGCGGGGGAAGCTCCTACGAGCAGTACGTC.

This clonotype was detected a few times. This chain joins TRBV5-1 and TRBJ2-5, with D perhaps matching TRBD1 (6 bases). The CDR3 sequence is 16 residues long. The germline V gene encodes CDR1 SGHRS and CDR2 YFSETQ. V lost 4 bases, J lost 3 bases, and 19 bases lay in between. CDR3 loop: CASSTGTLRLKETQYF. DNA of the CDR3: TGCGCCAGCAGCACAGGGACGCTGCGACTTAAAGAGACCCAGTACTTC.

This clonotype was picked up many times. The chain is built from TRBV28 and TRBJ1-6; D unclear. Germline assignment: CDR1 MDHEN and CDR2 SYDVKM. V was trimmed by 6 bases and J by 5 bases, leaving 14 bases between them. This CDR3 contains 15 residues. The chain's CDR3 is CASRLGGHDNSPLHF. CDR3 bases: TGTGCCAGCAGATTAGGTGGGCACGATAATTCACCCCTCCACTTT. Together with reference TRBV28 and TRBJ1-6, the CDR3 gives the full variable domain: DVKVTQSSRYLVKRTGEKVFLECVQDMDHENMFWYRQDPGLGLRLIYFSYDVKMKEKGDIPEGYSVSREKKERFSLILESASTNQTSMYLCASRLGGHDNSPLHFGNGTRLTVT.

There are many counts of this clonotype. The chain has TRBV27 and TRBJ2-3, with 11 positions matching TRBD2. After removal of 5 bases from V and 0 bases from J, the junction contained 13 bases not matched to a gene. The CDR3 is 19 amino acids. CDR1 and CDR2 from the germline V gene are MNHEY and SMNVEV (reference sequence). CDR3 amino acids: CASSRKGLGTSGSTDTQYF. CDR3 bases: TGTGCCAGCAGTAGAAAGGGCCTCGGGACTAGCGGCAGCACAGATACGCAGTATTTT.

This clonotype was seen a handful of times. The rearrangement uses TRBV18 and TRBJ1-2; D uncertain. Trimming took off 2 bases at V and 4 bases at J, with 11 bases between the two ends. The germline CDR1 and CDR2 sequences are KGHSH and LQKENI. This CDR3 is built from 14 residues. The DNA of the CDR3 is TGTGCCAGCTCACCATATTCAGACGGCTATGGCTACACCTTC. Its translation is CASSPYSDGYGYTF.

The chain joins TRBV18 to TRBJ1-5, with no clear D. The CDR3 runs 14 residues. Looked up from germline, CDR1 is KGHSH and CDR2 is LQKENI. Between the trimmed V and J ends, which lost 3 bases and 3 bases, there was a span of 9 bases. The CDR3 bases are TGTGCCAGCTCACCGGAGCGTATCAATCAGCCCCAGCATTTT. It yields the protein CASSPERINQPQHF.

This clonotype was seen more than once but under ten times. CDR3 sequence: CASTPHATDFNYGYTF. Written as DNA, the CDR3 is TGTGCCAGCACCCCCCACGCGACAGATTTCAACTATGGCTACACCTTC. The chain has TRBV12-3 or TRBV12-4 and TRBJ1-2, with a weak D call TRBD1 (5 bases). Trimming took 7 bases from V and 2 from J, leaving 20 bases between them. There are 16 residues in the CDR3.

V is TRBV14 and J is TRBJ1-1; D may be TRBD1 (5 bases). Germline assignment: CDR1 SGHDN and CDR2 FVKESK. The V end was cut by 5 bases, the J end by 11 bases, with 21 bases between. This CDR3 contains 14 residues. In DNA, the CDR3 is TGTGCCAGCAGCGCCTATAGTACCGGGACGGGTGCTTTCTTT. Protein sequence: CASSAYSTGTGAFF.

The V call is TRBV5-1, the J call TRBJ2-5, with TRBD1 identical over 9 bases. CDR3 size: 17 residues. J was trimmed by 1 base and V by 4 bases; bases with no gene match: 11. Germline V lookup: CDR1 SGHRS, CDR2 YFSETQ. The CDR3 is CASSLGGTGRTQETQYF. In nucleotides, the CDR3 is TGCGCCAGCAGCCTTGGGGGGACAGGGAGAACCCAAGAGACCCAGTACTTC. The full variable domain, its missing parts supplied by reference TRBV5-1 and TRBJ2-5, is KAGVTQTPRYLIKTRGQQVTLSCSPISGHRSVSWYQQTPGQGLQFLFEYFSETQRNKGNFPGRFSGRQFSNSRSEMNVSTLELGDSALYLCASSLGGTGRTQETQYFGPGTRLLVL.

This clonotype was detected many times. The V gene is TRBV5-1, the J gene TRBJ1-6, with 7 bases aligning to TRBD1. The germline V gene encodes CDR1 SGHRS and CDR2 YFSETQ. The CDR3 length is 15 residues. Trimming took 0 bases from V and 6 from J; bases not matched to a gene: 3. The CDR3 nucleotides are TGCGCCAGCAGCTTGGTAGGGGGCGGTAATTCACCCCTCCACTTT. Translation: CASSLVGGGNSPLHF.

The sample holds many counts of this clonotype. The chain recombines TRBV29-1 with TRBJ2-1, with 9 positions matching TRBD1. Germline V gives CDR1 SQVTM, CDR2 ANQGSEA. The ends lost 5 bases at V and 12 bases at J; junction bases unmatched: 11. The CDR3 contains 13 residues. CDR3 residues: CSVYLPGQGRQFF. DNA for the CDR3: TGCAGCGTTTACCTTCCGGGACAGGGCCGGCAGTTCTTC.

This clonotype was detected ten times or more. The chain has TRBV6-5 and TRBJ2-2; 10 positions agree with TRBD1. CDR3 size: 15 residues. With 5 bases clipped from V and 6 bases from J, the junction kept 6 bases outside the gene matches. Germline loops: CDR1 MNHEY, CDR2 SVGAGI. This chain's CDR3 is CASSRDRGGAGELFF. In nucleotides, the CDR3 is TGTGCCAGCAGTCGGGACAGGGGAGGGGCCGGGGAGCTGTTTTTT.

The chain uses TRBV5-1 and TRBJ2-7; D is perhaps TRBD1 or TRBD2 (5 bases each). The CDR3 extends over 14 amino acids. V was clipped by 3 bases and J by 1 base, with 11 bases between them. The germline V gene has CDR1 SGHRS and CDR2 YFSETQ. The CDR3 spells CASSWGTDSYEQYF. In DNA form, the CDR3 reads TGCGCCAGCAGCTGGGGGACCGATTCCTACGAGCAGTACTTC.

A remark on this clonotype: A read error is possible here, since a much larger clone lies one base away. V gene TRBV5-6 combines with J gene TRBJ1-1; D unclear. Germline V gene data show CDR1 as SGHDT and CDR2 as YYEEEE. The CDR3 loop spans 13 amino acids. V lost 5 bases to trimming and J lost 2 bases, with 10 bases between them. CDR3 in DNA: TGTGCCAGCAGTCCACAGATAAACACTGAAGCTTTCTTT. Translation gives CASSPQINTEAFF. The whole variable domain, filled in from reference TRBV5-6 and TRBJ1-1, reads DAGVTQSPTHLIKTRGQQVTLRCSPKSGHDTVSWYQQALGQGPQFIFQYYEEEERQRGNFPDRFSGHQFPNYSSELNVNALLLGDSALYLCASSPQINTEAFFGQGTRLTVV.

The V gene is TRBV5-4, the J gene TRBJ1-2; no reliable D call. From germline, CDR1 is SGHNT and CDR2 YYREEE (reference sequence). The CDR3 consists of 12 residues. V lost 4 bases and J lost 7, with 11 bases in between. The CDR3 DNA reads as TGTGCCAGCAGCCCCGTTGTGGGTGGCTACACCTTC. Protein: CASSPVVGGYTF.

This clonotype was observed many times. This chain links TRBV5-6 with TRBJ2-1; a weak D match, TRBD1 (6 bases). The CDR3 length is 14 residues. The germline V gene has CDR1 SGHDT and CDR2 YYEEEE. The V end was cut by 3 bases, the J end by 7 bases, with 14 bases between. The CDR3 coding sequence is TGTGCCAGCAGCTCATACAGGGAAAGGAATGAGCAGTTCTTC. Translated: CASSSYRERNEQFF.

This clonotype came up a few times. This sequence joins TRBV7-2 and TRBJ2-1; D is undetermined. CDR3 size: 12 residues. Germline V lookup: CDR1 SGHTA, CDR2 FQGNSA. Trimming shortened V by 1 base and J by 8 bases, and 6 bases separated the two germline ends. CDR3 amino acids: CASSLGFYEQFF. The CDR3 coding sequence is TGTGCCAGCAGCTTAGGGTTCTATGAGCAGTTCTTC.

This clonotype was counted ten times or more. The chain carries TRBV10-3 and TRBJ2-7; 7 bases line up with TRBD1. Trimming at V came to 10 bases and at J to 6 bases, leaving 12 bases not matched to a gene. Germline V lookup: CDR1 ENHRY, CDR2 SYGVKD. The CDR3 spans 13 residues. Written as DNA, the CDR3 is TGTGCCACCGAACAGGGGAGACGTCGCGAGCAGTACTTC. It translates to CATEQGRRREQYF.

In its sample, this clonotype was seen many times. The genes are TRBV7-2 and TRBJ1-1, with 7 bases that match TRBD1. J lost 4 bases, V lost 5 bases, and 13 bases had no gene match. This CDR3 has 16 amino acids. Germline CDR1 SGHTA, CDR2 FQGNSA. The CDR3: CASSRLISRTGTEAFF. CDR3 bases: TGTGCCAGCAGCCGACTCATCTCCCGGACAGGCACTGAAGCTTTCTTT. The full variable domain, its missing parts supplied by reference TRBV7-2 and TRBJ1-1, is GAGVSQSPSNKVTEKGKDVELRCDPISGHTALYWYRQSLGQGLEFLIYFQGNSAPDKSGLPSDRFSAERTGGSVSTLTIQRTQQEDSAVYLCASSRLISRTGTEAFFGQGTRLTVV.

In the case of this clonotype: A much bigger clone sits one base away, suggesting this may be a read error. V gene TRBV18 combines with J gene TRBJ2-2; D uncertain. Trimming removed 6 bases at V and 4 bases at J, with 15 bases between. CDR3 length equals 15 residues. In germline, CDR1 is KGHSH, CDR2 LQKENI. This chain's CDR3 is CASSQSDPSTGELFF. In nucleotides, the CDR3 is TGTGCCAGCTCTCAGTCGGACCCGAGCACCGGGGAGCTGTTTTTT. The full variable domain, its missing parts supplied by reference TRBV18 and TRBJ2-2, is NAGVMQNPRHLVRRRGQEARLRCSPMKGHSHVYWYRQLPEEGLKFMVYLQKENIIDESGMPKERFSAEFPKEGPSILRIQQVVRGDSAAYFCASSQSDPSTGELFFGEGSRLTVL.

CDR3 nucleotide sequence: TGTGCCAGCAGCTTTCAACCGGGACTTCGGCGGGCTAATGAAAAACTGTTTTTT. Translated: CASSFQPGLRRANEKLFF. This rearrangement joins TRBV11-1 to TRBJ1-4, with TRBD1 as a possible D gene (5 bases). Germline CDR1 reads SGHAT; CDR2 reads FQDESV (reference sequence). The CDR3 is 18 residues long. The ends were cut back, 3 bases at V and 3 bases at J, with 20 bases in the middle.

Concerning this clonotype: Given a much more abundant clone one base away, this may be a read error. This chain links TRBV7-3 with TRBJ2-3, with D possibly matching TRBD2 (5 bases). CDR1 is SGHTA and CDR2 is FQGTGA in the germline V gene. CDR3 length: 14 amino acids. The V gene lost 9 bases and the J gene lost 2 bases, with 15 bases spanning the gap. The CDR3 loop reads CARSASGYTDTQYF. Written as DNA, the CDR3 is TGTGCCAGAAGCGCCAGCGGTTACACAGATACGCAGTATTTT.

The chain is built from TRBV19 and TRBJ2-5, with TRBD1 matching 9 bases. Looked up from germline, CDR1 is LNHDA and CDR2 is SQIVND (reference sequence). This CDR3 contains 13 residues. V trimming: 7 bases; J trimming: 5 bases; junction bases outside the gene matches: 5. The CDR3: CASNNRGLETQYF. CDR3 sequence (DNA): TGTGCCAGTAACAACAGGGGGCTTGAGACCCAGTACTTC.

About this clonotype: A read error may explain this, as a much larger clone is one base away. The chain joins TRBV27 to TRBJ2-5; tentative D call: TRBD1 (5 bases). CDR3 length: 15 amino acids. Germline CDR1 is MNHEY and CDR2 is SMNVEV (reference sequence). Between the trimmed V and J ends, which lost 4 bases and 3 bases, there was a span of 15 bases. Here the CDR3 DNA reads TGTGCCAGCAGTTCGCCATGGAAGGGGAAAGAGACCCAGTACTTC. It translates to CASSSPWKGKETQYF.